One and the same sample provided the 15 T cell receptor beta chains below, sequenced in a study of molecular identifiers for immune sequencing clone quantification. TCRdb re-analysed the PCR reads in MiXCR, keeping a single row per CDR3 protein. The sample includes roughly 100,000 distinct CDR3 sequences, under 40% seen only once; the top ten take around a tenth. Sequencing was performed on naive CD8+ T cells from blood, with Jurkat cell RNA spiked in. The sample's subset: FACS-sorted CD8+CD4-CCR7+CD45RA+ naive T cells. These receptors were taken from a human donor in good health. Some libraries in this study had Jurkat cell RNA spiked in.

This chain uses TRBV27 with TRBJ1-1; maybe TRBD1 (5 bases). Trimming removed 5 bases from V and 1 base from J, with 14 bases in between. The CDR3 runs to 15 residues. Germline assignment: CDR1 MNHEY and CDR2 SMNVEV (reference sequence). The CDR3 DNA follows: TGTGCCAGCAGTCAACTCGGGACGGCGAACACTGAAGCTTTCTTT. Amino acids: CASSQLGTANTEAFF.

The CDR3 DNA reads as TGTGCCAGCAACGTGCGCAGCCGGGAGCTGTTTTTT. Translated, it gives CASNVRSRELFF. The chain recombines TRBV6-1 with TRBJ2-2; no clear D. The CDR3 has 12 amino acids. Trimming took 7 bases from V and 9 from J, leaving 12 bases between them. Germline V gives CDR1 MNHNS, CDR2 SASEGT.

The CDR3 spells CASTLGDYLWEQYF. Here the CDR3 DNA reads TGTGCCAGCACCCTAGGAGACTACCTTTGGGAGCAGTACTTC. The chain joins TRBV11-2 to TRBJ2-7, with a possible D match to TRBD2 (5 bases). V gave up 7 bases and J gave up 7 bases, with 20 bases separating them. From germline, CDR1 is SGHAT and CDR2 FQNNGV. The CDR3 extends over 14 amino acids.

The chain carries TRBV7-6 and TRBJ2-7, with 8 nucleotides matching TRBD1. This CDR3 contains 14 residues. CDR1 SGHVS and CDR2 FNYEAQ come from the germline V gene. Trimming cost V 1 base and J 3 bases; bases outside gene matches: 2. This CDR3 reads CASSLVTGGYEQYF. As DNA, the CDR3 is TGTGCCAGCAGCTTAGTTACAGGGGGCTACGAGCAGTACTTC.

In regard to this clonotype: Sequence at one end of the junction differs from germline and may be a read error. This CDR3 reads CASSQDTAGRETQNF. The CDR3 region has the DNA TGCGCCAGCAGCCAAGATACAGCGGGTAGGGAGACCCAGAACTTC. The chain uses TRBV4-3 and TRBJ2-5; perhaps TRBD2 as D (6 bases). Germline-derived CDR1 and CDR2 are LGHNA and YSLEER. The CDR3 spans 15 residues.

Remarks on this clonotype: A much larger clone sits a single nucleotide away, making a read error possible. J is TRBJ2-7 and V is TRBV15; D gene unclear. Germline CDR1 and CDR2: LNHNV and YYDKDF (reference sequence). V was shortened by 5 bases and J by 7 bases, with 12 bases between the two germline ends. The length of the CDR3 is 12 residues. CDR3 nucleotides: TGTGCCACCAGCGTGGGTGCGGTGGAGCAGTACTTC. It translates to CATSVGAVEQYF.

The rearrangement joins TRBV14 to TRBJ1-3; D remains unclear. Trimming pared 0 bases from V and 2 bases from J, leaving 5 bases between. The CDR3 loop spans 14 amino acids. From germline, CDR1 is SGHDN and CDR2 FVKESK. CDR3 in DNA: TGTGCCAGCAGCCAAGACGGTCCTGGAAACACCATATATTTT. Translating it yields CASSQDGPGNTIYF.

As for this clonotype: A much larger clone is a single base away; this may be a read error. This rearrangement joins TRBV7-9 to TRBJ1-1, with D hard to call. Germline assignment: CDR1 SEHNR and CDR2 FQNEAQ (reference sequence). The CDR3 is made up of 13 amino acids. Written as DNA, the CDR3 is TGTGCCAGCGGCTTAGGGCTGGACACTGAAGCTTTCTTT. The encoded protein is CASGLGLDTEAFF.

This clonotype was seen only a few times. The rearrangement links TRBV9 to TRBJ2-2, with D hard to call. The V end was cut by 0 bases, the J end by 3 bases, with 15 bases between. CDR1 is SGDLS and CDR2 is YYNGEE in the germline V gene. There are 17 residues in the CDR3. CDR3 protein: CASSVVPGAEDTGELFF. DNA of the CDR3: TGTGCCAGCAGCGTAGTTCCGGGCGCCGAAGACACCGGGGAGCTGTTTTTT.

This clonotype has only one observation. V and J are TRBV7-2 and TRBJ2-4; 8 bases align to TRBD1. The ends lost 1 base at V and 3 bases at J; junction bases unmatched: 14. Germline values: CDR1 SGHTA, CDR2 FQGNSA. CDR3 length equals 19 residues. CDR3 nucleotide sequence: TGTGCCAGCAGCTTAGGTCTTTTGAGAGCCGACAGGGGCAAAAACATTCAGTACTTC. Protein: CASSLGLLRADRGKNIQYF.

In regard to this clonotype: The germline gene is not matched at one end of the junction; a read error may be the cause. V and J are TRBV7-9 and TRBJ2-7; D ambiguous. The CDR3 contains 16 residues. The germline V gene has CDR1 SEHNR and CDR2 FQNEAQ (reference sequence). The CDR3 DNA reads as TGTGCCAGCAGCTCACCAGCCGGGCCTACATCCTCCGAGCAGTACTTC. Translating gives CASSSPAGPTSSEQYF.

This clonotype was seen a few times. The gene calls are TRBV7-8 and TRBJ2-7, with 8 bases fitting TRBD1. The trim removed 8 bases at V and 5 bases at J, leaving 5 bases unmatched. The CDR3 loop spans 12 amino acids. The V gene's germline CDR1 is SGHVS and CDR2 FQNEAQ. The CDR3 DNA reads TGTGCCAGCGTGACAGGGGCCCACGAGCAGTACTTC. Translating it yields CASVTGAHEQYF.

Concerning this clonotype itself: This may stem from a read error, because a much larger clone lies one nucleotide away. This chain uses TRBV6-2 or TRBV6-3 with TRBJ2-4; no definite D call. CDR1 and CDR2 from the germline V gene are MNHEY and SVGEGT. Trimming cost V 6 bases and J 1 base, with 10 bases left between them. The CDR3 runs 14 residues. The CDR3: CASRSPMAKNIQYF. CDR3 DNA sequence: TGTGCCAGCAGATCCCCCATGGCCAAAAACATTCAGTACTTC.

The CDR3 is CASSQGLEWNEQFF. CDR3 coding DNA: TGTGCCAGCAGCCAAGGGTTAGAGTGGAATGAGCAGTTCTTC. The chain links TRBV4-2 to TRBJ2-1; no firm D call. V lost 1 base to trimming and J lost 7 bases, with 11 bases between them. This CDR3 is built from 14 residues. The germline V gene encodes CDR1 LGHNA and CDR2 YNFKEQ.

This chain joins TRBV5-1 and TRBJ2-7; either TRBD1 or TRBD2 may fit D (5 bases each). Germline CDR1 reads SGHRS; CDR2 reads YFSETQ. The CDR3 sequence is 13 residues long. The V gene lost 3 bases and the J gene lost 3 bases, with 10 bases spanning the gap. The CDR3, as DNA: TGCGCCAGCAGCTGGGGGACGAACTACGAGCAGTACTTC. Its translation: CASSWGTNYEQYF.